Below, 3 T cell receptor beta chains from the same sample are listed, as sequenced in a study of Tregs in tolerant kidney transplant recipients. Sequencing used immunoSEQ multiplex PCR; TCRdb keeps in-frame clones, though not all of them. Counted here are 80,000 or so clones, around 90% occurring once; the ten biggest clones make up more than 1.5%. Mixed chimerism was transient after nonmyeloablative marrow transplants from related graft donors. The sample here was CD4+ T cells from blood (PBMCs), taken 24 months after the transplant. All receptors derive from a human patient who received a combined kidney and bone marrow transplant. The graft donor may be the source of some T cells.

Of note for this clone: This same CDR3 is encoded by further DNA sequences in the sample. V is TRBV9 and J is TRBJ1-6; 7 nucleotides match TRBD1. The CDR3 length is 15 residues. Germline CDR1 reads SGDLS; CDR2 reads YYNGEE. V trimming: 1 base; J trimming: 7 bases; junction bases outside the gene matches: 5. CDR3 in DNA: TGTGCCAGCAGCGTACGACAGGGACCGAATTCACCCCTCCACTTT. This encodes CASSVRQGPNSPLHF.

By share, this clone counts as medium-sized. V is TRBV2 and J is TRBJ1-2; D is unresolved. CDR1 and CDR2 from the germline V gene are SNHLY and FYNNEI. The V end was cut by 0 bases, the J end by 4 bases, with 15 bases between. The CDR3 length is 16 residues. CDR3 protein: CASSEAGRGSGYGYTF. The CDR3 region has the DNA TGTGCCAGCAGTGAAGCGGGCCGGGGAAGTGGCTATGGCTACACCTTC. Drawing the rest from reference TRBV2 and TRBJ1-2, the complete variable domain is EPEVTQTPSHQVTQMGQEVILRCVPISNHLYFYWYRQILGQKVEFLVSFYNNEISEKSEIFDDQFSVERPDGSNFTLKIRSTKLEDSAMYFCASSEAGRGSGYGYTFGSGTRLTVV.

CDR3 sequence (DNA): TGTGCCAGCAGCCCCGGGGGACGCCGCACAGATACGCAGTATTTT. This gives the protein CASSPGGRRTDTQYF. The gene calls are TRBV7-9 and TRBJ2-3; TRBD2 is a possible D gene (6 bases). The germline V gene encodes CDR1 SEHNR and CDR2 FQNEAQ (reference sequence). The CDR3 contains 15 residues. V was clipped by 5 bases and J by 1 base, with 13 bases between them.